This T cell receptor (beta chain) was identified in a study of blood T cell repertoires in COVID-19. This CDR3 has 15 amino acids. The germline gives CDR1 SGDLS, CDR2 YYNGEE. Unmatched junction bases numbered 6, after V lost 2 bases and J lost 6 bases. Method: immunoSEQ multiplex PCR; TCRdb's copy keeps in-frame clones and lacks some. The sample shows fewer than 250,000 clones, about 90% of them seen only once. Everyone who took part was roughly 18 to 89 years old, and they came from about two dozen US areas. Input material: PBMCs or T cells enriched from blood (not recorded which). The receptor was derived from a woman between 50 and 59 years old with acute COVID-19. This chain joins TRBV9 and TRBJ2-5; TRBD2 agrees at 11 bases. The CDR3, as DNA: TGTGCCAGCAGCGTCGTAGCGGGAGGGGAAAAGACCCAGTACTTC. It translates to CASSVVAGGEKTQYF.